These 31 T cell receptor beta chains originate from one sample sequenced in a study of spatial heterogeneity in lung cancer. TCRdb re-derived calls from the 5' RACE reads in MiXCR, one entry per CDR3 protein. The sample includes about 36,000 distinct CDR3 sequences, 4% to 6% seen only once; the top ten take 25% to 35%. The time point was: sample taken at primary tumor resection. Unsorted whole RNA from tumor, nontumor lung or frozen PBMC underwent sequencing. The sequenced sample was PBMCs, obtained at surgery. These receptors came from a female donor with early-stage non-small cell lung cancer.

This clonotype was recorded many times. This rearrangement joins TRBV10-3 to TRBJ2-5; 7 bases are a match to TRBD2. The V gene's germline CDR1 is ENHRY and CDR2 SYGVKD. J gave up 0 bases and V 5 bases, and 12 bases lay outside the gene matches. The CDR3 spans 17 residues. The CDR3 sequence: CAISQVAQAGYQETQYF. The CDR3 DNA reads TGTGCCATCAGTCAAGTCGCCCAAGCGGGGTACCAAGAGACCCAGTACTTC.

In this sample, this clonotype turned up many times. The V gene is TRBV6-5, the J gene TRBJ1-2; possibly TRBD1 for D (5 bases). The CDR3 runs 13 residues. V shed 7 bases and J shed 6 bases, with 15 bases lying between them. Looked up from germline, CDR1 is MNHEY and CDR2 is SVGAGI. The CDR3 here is CASTDRLEDGYTF. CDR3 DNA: TGTGCCAGCACCGACAGACTCGAGGATGGCTACACCTTC.

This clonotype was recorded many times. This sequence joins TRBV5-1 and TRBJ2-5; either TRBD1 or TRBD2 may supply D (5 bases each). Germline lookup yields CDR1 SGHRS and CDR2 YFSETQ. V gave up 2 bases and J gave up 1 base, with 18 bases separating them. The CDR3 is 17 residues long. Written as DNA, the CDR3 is TGCGCCAGCAGCTTCACATTGGGGGTCCCTAGCCAAGAGACCCAGTACTTC. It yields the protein CASSFTLGVPSQETQYF.

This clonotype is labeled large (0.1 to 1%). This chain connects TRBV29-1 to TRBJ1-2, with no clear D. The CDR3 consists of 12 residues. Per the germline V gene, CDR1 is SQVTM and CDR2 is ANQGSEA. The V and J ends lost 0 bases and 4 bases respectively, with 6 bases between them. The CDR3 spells CSVEEGSYGYTF. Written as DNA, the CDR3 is TGCAGCGTTGAAGAGGGGAGCTATGGCTACACCTTC.

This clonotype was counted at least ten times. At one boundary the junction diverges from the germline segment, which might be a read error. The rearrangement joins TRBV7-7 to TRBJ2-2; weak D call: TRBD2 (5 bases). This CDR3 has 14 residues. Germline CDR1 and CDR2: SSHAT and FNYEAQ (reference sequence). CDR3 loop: CASSSAGGTGELFF. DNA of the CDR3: TGTGCTAGCAGCTCCGCCGGAGGCACCGGGGAGCTGTTTTTT.

CDR3 loop: CASSQLRTDTQYF. In DNA form, the CDR3 reads TGCGCCAGCAGCCAATTACGGACAGATACGCAGTATTTT. This chain uses TRBV4-3 with TRBJ2-3; D remains unclear. The germline V and J ends were trimmed by 2 bases and 3 bases, with 6 bases remaining between them. The germline V gene encodes CDR1 LGHNA and CDR2 YSLEER. CDR3 length equals 13 residues.

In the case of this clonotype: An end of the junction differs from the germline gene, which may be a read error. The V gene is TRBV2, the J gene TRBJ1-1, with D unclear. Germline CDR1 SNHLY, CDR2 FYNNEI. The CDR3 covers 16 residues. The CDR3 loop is CVSSSTSSAAPTEAFF. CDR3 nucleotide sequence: TGTGTCAGCAGCAGCACAAGCTCAGCTGCCCCCACTGAAGCTTTCTTT.

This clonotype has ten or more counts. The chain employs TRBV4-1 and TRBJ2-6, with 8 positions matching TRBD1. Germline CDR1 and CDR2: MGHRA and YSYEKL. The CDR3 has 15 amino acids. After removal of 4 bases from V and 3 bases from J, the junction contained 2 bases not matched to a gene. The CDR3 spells CASSRDRGGANVLTF. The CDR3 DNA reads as TGCGCCAGCAGCCGAGACAGGGGTGGGGCCAACGTCCTGACTTTC.

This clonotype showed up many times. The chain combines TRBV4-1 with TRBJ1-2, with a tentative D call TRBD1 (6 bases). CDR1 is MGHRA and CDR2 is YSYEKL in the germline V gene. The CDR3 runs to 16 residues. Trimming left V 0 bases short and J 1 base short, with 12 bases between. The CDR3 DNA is TGCGCCAGCAGCCAAGAAACAGGGACGGATAACTATGGCTACACCTTC. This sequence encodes CASSQETGTDNYGYTF.

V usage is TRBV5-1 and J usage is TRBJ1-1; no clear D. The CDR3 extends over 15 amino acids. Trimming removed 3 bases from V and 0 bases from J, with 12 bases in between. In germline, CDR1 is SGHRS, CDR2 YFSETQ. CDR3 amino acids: CASSSDPSMNTEAFF. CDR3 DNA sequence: TGCGCCAGCAGCTCGGACCCTAGCATGAACACTGAAGCTTTCTTT.

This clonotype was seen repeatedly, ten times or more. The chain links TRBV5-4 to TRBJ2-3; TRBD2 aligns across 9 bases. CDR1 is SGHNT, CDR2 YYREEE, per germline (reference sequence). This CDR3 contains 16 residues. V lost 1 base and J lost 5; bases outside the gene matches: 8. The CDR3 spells CASSLPTGGGGDTQYF. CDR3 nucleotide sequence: TGTGCCAGCAGCTTGCCCACTGGCGGGGGGGGAGATACGCAGTATTTT.

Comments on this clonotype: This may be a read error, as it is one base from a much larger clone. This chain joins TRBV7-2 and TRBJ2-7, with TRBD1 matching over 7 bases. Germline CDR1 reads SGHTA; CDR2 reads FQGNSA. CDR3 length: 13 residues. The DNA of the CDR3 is TGTGCCAGCAGCCTCTACAGGGGCTACAAGCAGTACTTC. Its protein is CASSLYRGYKQYF.

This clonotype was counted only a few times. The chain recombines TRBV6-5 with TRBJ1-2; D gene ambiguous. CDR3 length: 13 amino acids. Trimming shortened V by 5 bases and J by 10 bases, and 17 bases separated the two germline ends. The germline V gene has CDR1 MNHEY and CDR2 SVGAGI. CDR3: CASSPPGEEDYTF. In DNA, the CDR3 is TGTGCCAGCAGTCCCCCCGGGGAGGAGGACTACACCTTC.

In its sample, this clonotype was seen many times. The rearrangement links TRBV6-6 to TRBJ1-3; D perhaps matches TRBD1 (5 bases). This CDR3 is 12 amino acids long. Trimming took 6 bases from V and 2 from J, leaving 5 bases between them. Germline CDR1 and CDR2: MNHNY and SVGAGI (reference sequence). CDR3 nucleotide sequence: TGTGCCAGCAGGGGGGCTGGAAACACCATATATTTT. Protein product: CASRGAGNTIYF.

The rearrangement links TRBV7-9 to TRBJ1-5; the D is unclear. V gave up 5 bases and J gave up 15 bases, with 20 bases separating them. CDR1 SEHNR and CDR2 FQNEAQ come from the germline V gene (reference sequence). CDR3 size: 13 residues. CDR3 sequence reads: CASSPSHDSIRHF. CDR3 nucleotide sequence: TGTGCCAGCAGCCCGTCTCACGATTCTATTCGGCATTTT.

The CDR3 spells CASSEFRGGTDTQYF. CDR3 nucleotide sequence: TGTGCCAGCAGTGAATTTAGAGGTGGCACAGATACGCAGTATTTT. The chain is built from TRBV25-1 and TRBJ2-3; D not certain. This CDR3 region has 15 residues. Per the germline V gene, CDR1 is MGHDK and CDR2 is SYGVNS. Trimming pared 1 base from V and 1 base from J, leaving 9 bases between.

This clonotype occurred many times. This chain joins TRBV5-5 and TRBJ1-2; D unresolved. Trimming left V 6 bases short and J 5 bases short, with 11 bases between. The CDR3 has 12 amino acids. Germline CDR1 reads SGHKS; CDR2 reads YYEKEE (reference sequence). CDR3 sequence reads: CASTLTGYGYTF. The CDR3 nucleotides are TGTGCCAGCACCCTGACCGGTTATGGCTACACCTTC.

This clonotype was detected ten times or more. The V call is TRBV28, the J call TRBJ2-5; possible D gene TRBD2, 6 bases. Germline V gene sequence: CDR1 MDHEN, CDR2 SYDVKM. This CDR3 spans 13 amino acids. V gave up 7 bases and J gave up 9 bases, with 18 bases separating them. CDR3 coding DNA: TGTGCCAGCACCCAGACTAGGAACCTGGCCCAGTACTTC. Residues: CASTQTRNLAQYF.

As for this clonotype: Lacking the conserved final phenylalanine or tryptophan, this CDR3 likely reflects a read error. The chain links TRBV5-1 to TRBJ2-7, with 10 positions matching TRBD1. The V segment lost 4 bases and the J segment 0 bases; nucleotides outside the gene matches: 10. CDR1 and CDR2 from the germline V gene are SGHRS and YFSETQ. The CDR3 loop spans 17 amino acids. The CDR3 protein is CASSPLPGQGRSYEQYI. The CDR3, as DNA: TGCGCCAGCAGCCCACTCCCGGGACAGGGGCGCTCCTACGAGCAGTACATC.

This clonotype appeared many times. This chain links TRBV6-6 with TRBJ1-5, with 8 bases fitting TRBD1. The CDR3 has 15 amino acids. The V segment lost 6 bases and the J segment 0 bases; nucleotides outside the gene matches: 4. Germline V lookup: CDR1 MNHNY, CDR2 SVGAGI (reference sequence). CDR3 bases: TGTGCCAGCAGAACAGGACAGGGTAGCAATCAGCCCCAGCATTTT. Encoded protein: CASRTGQGSNQPQHF.

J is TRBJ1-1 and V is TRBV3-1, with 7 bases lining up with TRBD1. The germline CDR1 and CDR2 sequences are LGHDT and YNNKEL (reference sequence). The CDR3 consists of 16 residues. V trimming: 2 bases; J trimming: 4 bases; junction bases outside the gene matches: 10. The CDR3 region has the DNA TGTGCCAGCAGCCAAATTCCAGGGGGGGCCGGCACTGAAGCTTTCTTT. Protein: CASSQIPGGAGTEAFF. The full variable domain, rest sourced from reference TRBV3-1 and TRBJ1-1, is DTAVSQTPKYLVTQMGNDKSIKCEQNLGHDTMYWYKQDSKKFLKIMFSYNNKELIINETVPNRFSPKSPDKAHLNLHINSLELGDSAVYFCASSQIPGGAGTEAFFGQGTRLTVV.

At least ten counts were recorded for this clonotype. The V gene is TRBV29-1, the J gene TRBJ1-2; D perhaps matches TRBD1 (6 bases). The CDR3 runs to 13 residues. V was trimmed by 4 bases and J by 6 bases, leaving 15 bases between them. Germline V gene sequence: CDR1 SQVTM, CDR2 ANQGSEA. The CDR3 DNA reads TGCAGCGTTGGAGAGGACAGCTTGGATGGCTACACCTTC. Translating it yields CSVGEDSLDGYTF.

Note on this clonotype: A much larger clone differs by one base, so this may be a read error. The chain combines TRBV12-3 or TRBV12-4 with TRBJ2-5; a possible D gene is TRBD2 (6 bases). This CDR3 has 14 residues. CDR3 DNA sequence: TGTGTCAGCAGAGGGAGGCCCATCCAAGAGACCCAGTACTTC. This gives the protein CVSRGRPIQETQYF.

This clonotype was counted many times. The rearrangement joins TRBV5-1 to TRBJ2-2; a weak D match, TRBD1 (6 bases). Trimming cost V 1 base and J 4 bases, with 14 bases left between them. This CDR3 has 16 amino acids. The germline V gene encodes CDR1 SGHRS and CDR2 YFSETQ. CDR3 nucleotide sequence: TGCGCCAGCAGCTTGTTGGGGGCGACAGGCACCGGGGAGCTGTTTTTT. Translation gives CASSLLGATGTGELFF.

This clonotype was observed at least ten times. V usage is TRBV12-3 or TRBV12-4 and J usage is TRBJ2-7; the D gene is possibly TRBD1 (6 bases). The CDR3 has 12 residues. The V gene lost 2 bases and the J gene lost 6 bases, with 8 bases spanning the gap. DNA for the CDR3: TGTGCCAGCAGTTTATCAGGGGCCGAGCAGTACTTC. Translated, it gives CASSLSGAEQYF.

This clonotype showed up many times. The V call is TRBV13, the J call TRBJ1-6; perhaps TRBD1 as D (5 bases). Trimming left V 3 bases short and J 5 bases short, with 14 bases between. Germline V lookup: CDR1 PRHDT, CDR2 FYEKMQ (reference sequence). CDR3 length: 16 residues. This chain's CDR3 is CASSFLGEGHNSPLHF. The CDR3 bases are TGTGCCAGCAGCTTCTTGGGGGAGGGCCATAATTCACCCCTCCACTTT.

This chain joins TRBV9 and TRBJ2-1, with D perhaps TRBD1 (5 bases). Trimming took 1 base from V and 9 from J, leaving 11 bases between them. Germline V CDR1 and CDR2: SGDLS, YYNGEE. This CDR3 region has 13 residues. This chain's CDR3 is CASSVSGITEQFF. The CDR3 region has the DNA TGTGCCAGCAGCGTATCAGGGATCACTGAGCAGTTCTTC.

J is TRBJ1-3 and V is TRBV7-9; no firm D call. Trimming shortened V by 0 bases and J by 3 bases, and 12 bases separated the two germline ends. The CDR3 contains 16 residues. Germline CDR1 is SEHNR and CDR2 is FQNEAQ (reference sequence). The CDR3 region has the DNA TGTGCCAGCAGCTTAGCCCCTCCCGGTCTTGGAAACACCATATATTTT. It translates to CASSLAPPGLGNTIYF.

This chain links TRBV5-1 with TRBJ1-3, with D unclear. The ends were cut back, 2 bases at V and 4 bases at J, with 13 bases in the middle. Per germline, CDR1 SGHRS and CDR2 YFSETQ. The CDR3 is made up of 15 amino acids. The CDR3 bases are TGCGCCAGCAGCTTAGGTCTCGGACCCGGAAACACCATATATTTT. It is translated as CASSLGLGPGNTIYF.

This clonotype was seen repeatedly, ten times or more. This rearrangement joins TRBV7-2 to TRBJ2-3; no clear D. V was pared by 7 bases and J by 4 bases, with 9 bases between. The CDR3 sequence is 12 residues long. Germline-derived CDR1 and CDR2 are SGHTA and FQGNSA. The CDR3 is CASTRRPDTQYF. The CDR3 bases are TGTGCCAGCACCCGACGGCCAGATACGCAGTATTTT. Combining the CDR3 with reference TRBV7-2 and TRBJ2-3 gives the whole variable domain GAGVSQSPSNKVTEKGKDVELRCDPISGHTALYWYRQSLGQGLEFLIYFQGNSAPDKSGLPSDRFSAERTGGSVSTLTIQRTQQEDSAVYLCASTRRPDTQYFGPGTRLTVL.

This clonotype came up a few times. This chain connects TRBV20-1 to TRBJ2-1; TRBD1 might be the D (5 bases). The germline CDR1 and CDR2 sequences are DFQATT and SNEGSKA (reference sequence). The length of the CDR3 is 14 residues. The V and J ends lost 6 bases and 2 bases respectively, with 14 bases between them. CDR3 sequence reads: CSALRLQAYNEQFF. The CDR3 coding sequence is TGCAGTGCCCTAAGGCTACAGGCCTACAATGAGCAGTTCTTC.